This TCR beta chain was retrieved from a study of T cell responses to AZD1222 COVID-19 vaccine. Study findings and constraints: Rises in breadth and depth of Spike-specific TCRs came after two AZD1222 doses.

This table comes from immunoSEQ multiplex PCR, and its TCRdb copy is limited to in-frame clones, with some not included. The sample shows about 96,000 clones, about nine tenths of them seen only once. A word on this clone: Its specificity is unknown.

The material was peripheral blood, obtained on day 0 of AZD1222 vaccination. The clonotype comes from an adult in good health.

CDR3 DNA sequence: TGTGCCACCAGCAGAGATGGGGGGATCACTGAAGCTTTCTTT. This encodes CATSRDGGITEAFF. The chain joins TRBV15 to TRBJ1-1; D is possibly TRBD1 (5 bases). The CDR3 totals 14 residues. The germline V gene encodes CDR1 LNHNV and CDR2 YYDKDF (reference sequence). The V gene lost 0 bases and the J gene lost 4 bases, with 9 bases spanning the gap. Full variable domain (outside the CDR3, taken from reference TRBV15 and TRBJ1-1): DAMVIQNPRYQVTQFGKPVTLSCSQTLNHNVMYWYQQKSSQAPKLLFHYYDKDFNNEADTPDNFQSRRPNTSFCFLDIRSPGLGDTAMYLCATSRDGGITEAFFGQGTRLTVV.